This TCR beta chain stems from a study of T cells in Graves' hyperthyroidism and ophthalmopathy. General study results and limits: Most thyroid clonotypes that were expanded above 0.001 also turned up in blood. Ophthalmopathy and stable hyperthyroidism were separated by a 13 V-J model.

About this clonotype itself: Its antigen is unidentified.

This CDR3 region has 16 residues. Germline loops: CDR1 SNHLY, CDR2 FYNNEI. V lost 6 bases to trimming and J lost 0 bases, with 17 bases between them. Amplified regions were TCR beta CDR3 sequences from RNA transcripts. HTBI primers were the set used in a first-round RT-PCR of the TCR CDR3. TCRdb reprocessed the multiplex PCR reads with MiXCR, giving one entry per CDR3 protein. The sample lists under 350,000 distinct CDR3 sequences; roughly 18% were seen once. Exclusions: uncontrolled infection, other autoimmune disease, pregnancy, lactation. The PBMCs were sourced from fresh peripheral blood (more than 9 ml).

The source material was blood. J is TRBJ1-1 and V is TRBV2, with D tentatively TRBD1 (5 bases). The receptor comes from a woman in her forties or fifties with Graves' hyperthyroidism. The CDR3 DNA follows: TGTGCCAGCAGAGGGGCAGGAGAATTAATGAACACTGAAGCTTTCTTT. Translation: CASRGAGELMNTEAFF.